These T cell receptor beta chains were read from a single sample in a study of CD8+CD57+ T cells in acquired aplastic anemia. TCRdb redid the calling of the reads with MiXCR, one entry per CDR3 protein. Counted here are under 250,000 distinct CDR3 sequences, 50% to 70% occurring once; the ten biggest clones make up under 60%. The specimen sequenced was sorted CD4+, CD8+, or CD8+CD57+ T cells (not recorded which) from PBMCs. These TCRs come from a human donor with aplastic anemia. CDR3s include the opening cysteine and the closing phenylalanine or tryptophan. D genes are given only for firm matches. Rows may omit the clone size; those that give it use once, few, many or a size class.

DNA,CDR3,J,V,D,size
TGTGCCAGCAGCCAAGTGTACGGGGAAAAGGACTATGGCTACACCTTC,CASSQVYGEKDYGYTF,TRBJ1-2,TRBV7-8,.,.
TGCAGTGCCCCGGTGGCTAGCGGGCCACAAGAGACCCAGTACTTC,CSAPVASGPQETQYF,TRBJ2-5,TRBV20-1,TRBD2,.
TGTGCCAGCAGCCGTTCAGGGGCGATGTCTGGAAACACCATATATTTT,CASSRSGAMSGNTIYF,TRBJ1-3,TRBV6-1,.,.
TGCAGTGCTAGAGATAGCAGACTAGCGGGAGGGAGTGAGCAGTTCTTC,CSARDSRLAGGSEQFF,TRBJ2-1,TRBV20-1,TRBD2,few
TGTGCCAGCACTAGGGACGGAGGTTATGAAAAACTGTTTTTT,CASTRDGGYEKLFF,TRBJ1-4,TRBV2,.,.
TGTGCCAGCAGCTTAGTCTCAGCGGGACTCCTCTCCTACGAGCAGTACTTC,CASSLVSAGLLSYEQYF,TRBJ2-7,TRBV7-2,TRBD2,.
TGTGCCAGCAGCCAAGTCGGCCGAAGCTCCTACGAGCAGTACTTC,CASSQVGRSSYEQYF,TRBJ2-7,TRBV14,.,.
TGTGCCAGCAGCTTATCCGGGACAGGGGGAGATACGCAGTATTTT,CASSLSGTGGDTQYF,TRBJ2-3,TRBV19,TRBD1,.
TGCAGTGTTTACCTAGCGGGGGGGCGACTCGAGCAGTACTTC,CSVYLAGGRLEQYF,TRBJ2-7,TRBV20-1,TRBD2,.
TGTGCCACCAGTGACCCAAAGGAGGGGGCGGGCTATGGCTACACCTTC,CATSDPKEGAGYGYTF,TRBJ1-2,TRBV24-1,TRBD1,.
TGTGCCAGCAGTGTGGAGGTCAGCAACTACGAGCAGTACTTC,CASSVEVSNYEQYF,TRBJ2-7,TRBV7-3,.,.
TGTGCCACCAGTGCGAGCGGGAGAGAAGATACGCAGTATTTT,CATSASGREDTQYF,TRBJ2-3,TRBV24-1,TRBD2,.
TGTGCCAGCTCCCGGGACGGAGACAATGAGCAGTTCTTC,CASSRDGDNEQFF,TRBJ2-1,TRBV5-4,.,.
TGTGCCAGCAGTGTGCGCCCCAATACGCAGTATTTT,CASSVRPNTQYF,TRBJ2-3,TRBV25-1,.,once
TGTGCCAGCAGTTTAGCAGGACTAGCGGGATACAATGAGCAGTTCTTC,CASSLAGLAGYNEQFF,TRBJ2-1,TRBV12-3/TRBV12-4,TRBD2,.
TGTGCCACCAGCAGAGCCCAAAGTAATAACTGGGGTCAGCCCCAGCATTTT,CATSRAQSNNWGQPQHF,TRBJ1-5,TRBV15,.,.
TGTGCCAGCAGTCAGACAGGGATTAACTATGGCTACACCTTC,CASSQTGINYGYTF,TRBJ1-2,TRBV28,TRBD1,.
TGCGCCAGCAGTGAGGGAGGACAGGTAGGGGAGCAGTACTTC,CASSEGGQVGEQYF,TRBJ2-7,TRBV10-1,TRBD1,.
TGTGCCAGCAGCCAAGGCACGGACAGGGTTCAGCCCCAGCATTTT,CASSQGTDRVQPQHF,TRBJ1-5,TRBV3-1,TRBD1,.
TGTGCCAGTAGCCATAGCGGGTTTCCCTACGAGCAGTACTTC,CASSHSGFPYEQYF,TRBJ2-7,TRBV19,TRBD2,.